This TCR beta chain is from a study of blood T cell repertoires in COVID-19. TCRdb's table, derived via immunoSEQ multiplex PCR, lists solely in-frame clones and lacks some. The repertoire holds about 65,000 clones, with over 80% as singletons. This CDR3 is 17 amino acids long. Germline CDR1 and CDR2: MGHRA and YSYEKL. V was shortened by 0 bases and J by 0 bases, with 9 bases between the two germline ends. This chain connects TRBV4-1 to TRBJ2-6; the D gene is possibly TRBD1 (5 bases). The sample comprised peripheral blood. The source of this sequence is a human donor in a cohort sampled during active COVID-19. The CDR3 DNA follows: TGCGCCAGCAGCCAAGAACCCCAGGGCTCTGGGGCCAACGTCCTGACTTTC. This gives the protein CASSQEPQGSGANVLTF.